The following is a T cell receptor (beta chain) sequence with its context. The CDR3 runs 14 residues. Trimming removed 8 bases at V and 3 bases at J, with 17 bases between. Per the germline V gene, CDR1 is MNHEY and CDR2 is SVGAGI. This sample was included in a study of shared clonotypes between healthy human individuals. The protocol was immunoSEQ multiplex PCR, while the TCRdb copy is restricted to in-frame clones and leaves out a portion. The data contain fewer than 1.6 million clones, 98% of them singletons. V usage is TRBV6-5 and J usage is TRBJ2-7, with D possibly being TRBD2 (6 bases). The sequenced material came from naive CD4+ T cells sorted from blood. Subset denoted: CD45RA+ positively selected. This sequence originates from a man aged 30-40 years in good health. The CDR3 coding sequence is TGTGCCAGCTCCAGACTAGACCGAAACTACGAGCAGTACTTC. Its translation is CASSRLDRNYEQYF.